The clone carrying this TCR beta chain has just one count. Its antigen is currently unknown. This sample is part of a study of Tregs in tolerant kidney transplant recipients. Findings and limits, study-wide: Few patients were studied, so findings need validation in larger groups.

V lost 4 bases to trimming and J lost 1 base, with 13 bases between them. CDR3 length: 15 amino acids. Germline lookup yields CDR1 MNHNS and CDR2 SASEGT. The data were produced by immunoSEQ multiplex PCR, yet TCRdb's version contains in-frame clones alone and is incomplete. The data show around 230,000 clones, around 82% seen once. The V gene is TRBV6-1, the J gene TRBJ1-2; unclear D gene. This clonotype was sampled from a human donor in good health. The specimen was CD4+ T cells from blood. In nucleotides, the CDR3 is TGTGCCAGCAGTGCCAGCGGAGAAGTTAACTATGGCTACACCTTC. Translated, it gives CASSASGEVNYGYTF.